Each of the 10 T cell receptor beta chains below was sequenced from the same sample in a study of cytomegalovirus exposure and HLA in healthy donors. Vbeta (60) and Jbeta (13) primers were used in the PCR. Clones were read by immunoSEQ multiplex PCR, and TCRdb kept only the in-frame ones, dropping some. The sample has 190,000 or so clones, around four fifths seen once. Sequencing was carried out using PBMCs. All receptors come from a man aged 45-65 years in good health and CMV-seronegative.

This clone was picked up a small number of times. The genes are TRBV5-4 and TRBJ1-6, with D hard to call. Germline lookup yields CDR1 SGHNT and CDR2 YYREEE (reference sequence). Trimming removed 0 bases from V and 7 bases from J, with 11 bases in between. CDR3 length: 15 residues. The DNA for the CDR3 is TGTGCCAGCAGCTTGGATCTAGTCGGAAATTCACCCCTCCACTTT. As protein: CASSLDLVGNSPLHF.

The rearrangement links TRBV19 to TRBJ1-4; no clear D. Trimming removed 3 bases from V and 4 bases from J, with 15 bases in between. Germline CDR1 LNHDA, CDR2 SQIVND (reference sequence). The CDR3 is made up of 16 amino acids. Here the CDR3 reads CASSIYSRGINEKLFF. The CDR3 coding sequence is TGTGCCAGTAGTATCTATTCAAGAGGTATTAATGAAAAACTGTTTTTT.

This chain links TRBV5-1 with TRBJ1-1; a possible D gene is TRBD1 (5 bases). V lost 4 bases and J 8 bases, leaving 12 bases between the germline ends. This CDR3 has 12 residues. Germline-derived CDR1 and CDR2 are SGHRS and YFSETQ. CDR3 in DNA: TGCGCCAGCAGCCCCGATAGGGGAGAAGCTTTCTTT. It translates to CASSPDRGEAFF.

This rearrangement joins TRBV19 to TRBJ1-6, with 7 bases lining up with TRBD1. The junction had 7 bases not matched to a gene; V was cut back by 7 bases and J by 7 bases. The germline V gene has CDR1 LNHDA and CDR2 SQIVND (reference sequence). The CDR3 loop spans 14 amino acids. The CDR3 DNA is TGTGCCAGTAACCGACAGGGAGGAAATTCACCCCTCCACTTT. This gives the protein CASNRQGGNSPLHF.

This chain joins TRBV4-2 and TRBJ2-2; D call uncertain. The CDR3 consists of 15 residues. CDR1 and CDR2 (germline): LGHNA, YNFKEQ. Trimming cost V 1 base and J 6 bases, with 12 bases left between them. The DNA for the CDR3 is TGTGCCAGCAGCCAAGGAGGAATCAGCCCCGGGGAGCTGTTTTTT. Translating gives CASSQGGISPGELFF.

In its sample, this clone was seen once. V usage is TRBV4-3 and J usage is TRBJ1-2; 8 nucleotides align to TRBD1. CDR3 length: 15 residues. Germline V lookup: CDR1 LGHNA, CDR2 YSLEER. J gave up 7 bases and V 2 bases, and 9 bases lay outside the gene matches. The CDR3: CASSQSPRTGPGYTF. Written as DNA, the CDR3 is TGCGCCAGCAGCCAATCGCCGCGGACAGGGCCTGGCTACACCTTC.

The CDR3 region has the DNA TGCGCCAGCAGGGAGGGCCAGGTGGGGGAGCAGTACTTC. Encoded protein: CASREGQVGEQYF. J is TRBJ2-7 and V is TRBV5-1; TRBD2 is a possible D gene (6 bases). With 5 bases removed from V and 7 bases from J, the gap between germline ends came to 16 bases. The CDR3 has 13 amino acids. CDR1 is SGHRS and CDR2 is YFSETQ in the germline V gene.

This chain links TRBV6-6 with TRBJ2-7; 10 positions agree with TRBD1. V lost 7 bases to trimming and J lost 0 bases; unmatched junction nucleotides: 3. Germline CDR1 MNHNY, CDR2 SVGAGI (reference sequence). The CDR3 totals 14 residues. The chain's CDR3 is CASIDRGPSYEQYF. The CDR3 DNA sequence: TGTGCCAGCATCGACAGGGGGCCCTCCTACGAGCAGTACTTC.

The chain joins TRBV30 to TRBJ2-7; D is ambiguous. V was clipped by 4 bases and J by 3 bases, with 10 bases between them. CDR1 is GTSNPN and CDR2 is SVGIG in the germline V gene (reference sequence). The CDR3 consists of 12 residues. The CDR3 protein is CAWTSTLYEQYF. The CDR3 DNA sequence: TGTGCCTGGACGAGTACCCTCTACGAGCAGTACTTC.

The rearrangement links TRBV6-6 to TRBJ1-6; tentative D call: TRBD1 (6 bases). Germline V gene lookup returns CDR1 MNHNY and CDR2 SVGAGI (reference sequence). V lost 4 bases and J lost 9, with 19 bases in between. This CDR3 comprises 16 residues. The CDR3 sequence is CASSFDGWTEGSPLHF. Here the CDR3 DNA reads TGTGCCAGCAGTTTCGACGGTTGGACAGAAGGTTCACCCCTCCACTTT.